The table lists the clone carrying this TCR beta chain with a few counts. In the original analysis: The authors estimated nucleated cell counts from reference gene primer amplification. The table came from immunoSEQ multiplex PCR; TCRdb's copy has only in-frame clones and leaves some out. The DNA gave D and trimming, while V, J and clone size come from that table. The sample records 150,000 to 180,000 clones, 91% being singletons. The data are from a study of blood T cell repertoires in COVID-19. Study overall: The United States, Italy and Spain were the sources of the acute and convalescent COVID-19 samples. T cells, B-cell-depleted T cells, or PBMCs provided the cDNA or gDNA that served as material.

This CDR3 is built from 17 residues. CDR1 and CDR2 from the germline V gene are MNHEY and SMNVEV (reference sequence). V lost 0 bases, J lost 9 bases, and 18 bases lay in between. The TCR comes from a man aged 50 to 59 with acute or convalescent COVID-19. The material sequenced was peripheral blood. The chain uses TRBV27 and TRBJ1-6; D unresolved. CDR3 coding DNA: TGTGCCAGCAGTTTATCGATGCCAGGAGGGATGGGTTCACCCCTCCACTTT. Protein product: CASSLSMPGGMGSPLHF.